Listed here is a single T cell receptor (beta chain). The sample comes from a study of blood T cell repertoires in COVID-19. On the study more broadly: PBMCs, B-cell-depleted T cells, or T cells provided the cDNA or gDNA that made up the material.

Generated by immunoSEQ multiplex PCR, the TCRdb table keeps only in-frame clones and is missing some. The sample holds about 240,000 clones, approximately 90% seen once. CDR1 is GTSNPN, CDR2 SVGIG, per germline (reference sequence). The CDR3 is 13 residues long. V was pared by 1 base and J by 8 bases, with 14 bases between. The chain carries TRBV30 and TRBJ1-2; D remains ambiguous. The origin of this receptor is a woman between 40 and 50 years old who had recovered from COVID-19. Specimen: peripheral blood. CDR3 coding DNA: TGTGCCTGGAGTGCCAACACGGCGGGGGGCTACACCTTC. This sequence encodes CAWSANTAGGYTF.